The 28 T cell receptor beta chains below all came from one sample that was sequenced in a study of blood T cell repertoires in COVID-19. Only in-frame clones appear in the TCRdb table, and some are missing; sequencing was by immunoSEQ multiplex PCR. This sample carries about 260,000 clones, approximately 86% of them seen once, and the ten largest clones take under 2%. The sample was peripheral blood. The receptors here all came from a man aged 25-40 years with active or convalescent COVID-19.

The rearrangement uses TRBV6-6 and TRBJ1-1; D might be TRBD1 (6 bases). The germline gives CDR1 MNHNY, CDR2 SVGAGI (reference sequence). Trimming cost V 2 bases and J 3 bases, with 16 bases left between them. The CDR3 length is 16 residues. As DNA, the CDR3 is TGTGCCAGCAGTTACAATCGTTTGGCAGGGGACACTGAAGCTTTCTTT. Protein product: CASSYNRLAGDTEAFF.

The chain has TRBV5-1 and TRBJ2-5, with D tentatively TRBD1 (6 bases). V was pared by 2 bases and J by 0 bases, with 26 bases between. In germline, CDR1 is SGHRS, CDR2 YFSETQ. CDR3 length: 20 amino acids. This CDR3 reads CASSFYPRQVGVKYQETQYF. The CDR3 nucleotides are TGCGCCAGCAGCTTTTATCCCAGACAGGTCGGGGTGAAGTACCAAGAGACCCAGTACTTC.

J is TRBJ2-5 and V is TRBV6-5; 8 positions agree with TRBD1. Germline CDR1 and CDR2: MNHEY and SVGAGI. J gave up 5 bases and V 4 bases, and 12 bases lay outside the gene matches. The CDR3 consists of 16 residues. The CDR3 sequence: CASSSVPGQGMETQYF. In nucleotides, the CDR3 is TGTGCCAGCAGTTCGGTCCCCGGACAGGGTATGGAGACCCAGTACTTC.

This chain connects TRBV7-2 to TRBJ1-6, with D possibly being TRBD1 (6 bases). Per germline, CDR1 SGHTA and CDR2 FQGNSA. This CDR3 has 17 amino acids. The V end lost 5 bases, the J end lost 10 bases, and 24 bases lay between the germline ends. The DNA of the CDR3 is TGTGCCAGCAGCCCACCGCAGGGGACCTACTTAGGGTCACCCCTCCACTTT. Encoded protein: CASSPPQGTYLGSPLHF.

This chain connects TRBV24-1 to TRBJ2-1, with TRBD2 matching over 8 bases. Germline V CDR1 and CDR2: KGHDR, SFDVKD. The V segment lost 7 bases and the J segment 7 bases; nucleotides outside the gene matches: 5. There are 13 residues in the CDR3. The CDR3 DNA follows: TGTGCCACCAGCCGGGGGGGCCAGAATGAGCAGTTCTTC. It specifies CATSRGGQNEQFF.

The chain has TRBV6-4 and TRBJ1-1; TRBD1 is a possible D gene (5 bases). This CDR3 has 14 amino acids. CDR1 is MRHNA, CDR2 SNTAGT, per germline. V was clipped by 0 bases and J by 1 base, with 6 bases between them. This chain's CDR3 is CASSDSGQNTEAFF. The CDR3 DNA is TGTGCCAGCAGTGACTCCGGACAGAACACTGAAGCTTTCTTT.

CDR3: CASSAGQAANEKLFF. CDR3 nucleotides: TGTGCCAGCAGCGCCGGACAGGCAGCTAATGAAAAACTGTTTTTT. The J gene is TRBJ1-4, the V gene TRBV9; 7 bases align to TRBD1. CDR3 size: 15 residues. The V gene end was trimmed by 3 bases and the J gene end by 3 bases; junction bases not matched to a gene: 5. Germline V gene lookup returns CDR1 SGDLS and CDR2 YYNGEE. Using reference TRBV9 and TRBJ1-4 for the parts outside the CDR3, the full variable domain is DSGVTQTPKHLITATGQRVTLRCSPRSGDLSVYWYQQSLDQGLQFLIQYYNGEERAKGNILERFSAQQFPDLHSELNLSSLELGDSALYFCASSAGQAANEKLFFGSGTQLSVL.

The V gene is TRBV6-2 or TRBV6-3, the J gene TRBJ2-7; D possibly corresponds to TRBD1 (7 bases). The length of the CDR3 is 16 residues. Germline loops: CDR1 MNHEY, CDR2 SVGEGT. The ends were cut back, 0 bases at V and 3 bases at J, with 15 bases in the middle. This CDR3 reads CASSYSPRGVDYEQYF. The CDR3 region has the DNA TGTGCCAGCAGTTACTCTCCCAGGGGGGTCGACTACGAGCAGTACTTC.

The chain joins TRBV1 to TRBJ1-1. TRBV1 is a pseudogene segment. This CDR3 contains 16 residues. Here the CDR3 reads CTSSERDSYMNTEAFF. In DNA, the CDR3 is TGCACCAGCAGCGAGAGGGACTCTTACATGAACACTGAAGCTTTCTTT.

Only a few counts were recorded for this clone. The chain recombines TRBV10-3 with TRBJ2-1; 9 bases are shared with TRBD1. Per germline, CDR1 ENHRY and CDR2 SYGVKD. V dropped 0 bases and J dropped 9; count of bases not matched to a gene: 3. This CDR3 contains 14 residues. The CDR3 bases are TGTGCCATCAGTGAGTCCGGACAGGGGAGTGAGCAGTTCTTC. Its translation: CAISESGQGSEQFF.

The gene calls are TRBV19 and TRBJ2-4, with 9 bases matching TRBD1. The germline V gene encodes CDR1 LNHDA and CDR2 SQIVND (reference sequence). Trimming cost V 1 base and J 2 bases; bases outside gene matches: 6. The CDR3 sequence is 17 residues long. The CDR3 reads CASSIATGGSTKNIQYF. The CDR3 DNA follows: TGTGCCAGTAGTATAGCTACAGGGGGCTCTACCAAAAACATTCAGTACTTC. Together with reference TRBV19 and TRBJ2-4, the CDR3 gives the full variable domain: DGGITQSPKYLFRKEGQNVTLSCEQNLNHDAMYWYRQDPGQGLRLIYYSQIVNDFQKGDIAEGYSVSREKKESFPLTVTSAQKNPTAFYLCASSIATGGSTKNIQYFGAGTRLSVL.

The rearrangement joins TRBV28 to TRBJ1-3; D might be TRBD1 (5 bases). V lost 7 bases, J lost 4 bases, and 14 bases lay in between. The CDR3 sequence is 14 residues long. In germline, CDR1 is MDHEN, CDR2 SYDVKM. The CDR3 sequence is CASKMGGTGNTIYF. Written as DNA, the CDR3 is TGTGCCAGCAAGATGGGGGGGACCGGAAACACCATATATTTT.

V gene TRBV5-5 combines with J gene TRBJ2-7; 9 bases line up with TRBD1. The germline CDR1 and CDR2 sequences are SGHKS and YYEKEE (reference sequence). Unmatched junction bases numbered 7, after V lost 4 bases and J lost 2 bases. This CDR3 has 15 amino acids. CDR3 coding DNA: TGTGCCAGCAGCGCATGGGACAGGGAAACCTACGAGCAGTACTTC. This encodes CASSAWDRETYEQYF.

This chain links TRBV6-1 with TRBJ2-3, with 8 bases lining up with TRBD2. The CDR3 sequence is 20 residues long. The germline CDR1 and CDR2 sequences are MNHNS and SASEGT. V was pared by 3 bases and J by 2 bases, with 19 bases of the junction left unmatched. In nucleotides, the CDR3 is TGTGCCAGCAGTGAGCAAGCGGGCTGGTTTCGGGGGGGAAACACAGATACGCAGTATTTT. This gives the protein CASSEQAGWFRGGNTDTQYF.

This chain's CDR3 is CSARGRSQAFF. Here the CDR3 DNA reads TGCAGTGCTAGGGGCCGATCCCAAGCTTTCTTT. This chain connects TRBV20-1 to TRBJ1-1; no firm D call. The CDR3 spans 11 residues. With 3 bases removed from V and 9 bases from J, the gap between germline ends came to 11 bases. Germline loops: CDR1 DFQATT, CDR2 SNEGSKA (reference sequence).

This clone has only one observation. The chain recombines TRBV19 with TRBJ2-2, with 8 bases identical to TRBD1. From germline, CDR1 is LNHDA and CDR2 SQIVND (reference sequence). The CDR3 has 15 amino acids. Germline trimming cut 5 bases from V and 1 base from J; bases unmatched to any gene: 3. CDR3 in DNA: TGTGCCAGTAGTTCCGGGACAGGGAACACCGGGGAGCTGTTTTTT. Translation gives CASSSGTGNTGELFF.

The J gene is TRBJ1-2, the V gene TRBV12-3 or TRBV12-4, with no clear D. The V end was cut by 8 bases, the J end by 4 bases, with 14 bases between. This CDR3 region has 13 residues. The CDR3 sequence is CASGRGETYGYTF. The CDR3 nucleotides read TGTGCCAGCGGGCGGGGAGAGACCTATGGCTACACCTTC.

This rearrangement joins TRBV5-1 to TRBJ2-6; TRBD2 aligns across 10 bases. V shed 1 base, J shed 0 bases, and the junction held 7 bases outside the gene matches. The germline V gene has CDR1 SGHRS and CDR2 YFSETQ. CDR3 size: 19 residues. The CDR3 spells CASSLLPSGGYSGANVLTF. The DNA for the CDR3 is TGCGCCAGCAGCTTGCTGCCTAGCGGGGGCTACTCTGGGGCCAACGTCCTGACTTTC.

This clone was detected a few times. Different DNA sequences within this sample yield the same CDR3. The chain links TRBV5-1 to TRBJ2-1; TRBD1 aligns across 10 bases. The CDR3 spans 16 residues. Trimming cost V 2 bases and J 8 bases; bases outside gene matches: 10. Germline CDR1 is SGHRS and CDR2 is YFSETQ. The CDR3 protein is CASSLSLGQGVDEQFF. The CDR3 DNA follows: TGCGCCAGCAGCTTATCGCTAGGACAGGGGGTGGATGAGCAGTTCTTC. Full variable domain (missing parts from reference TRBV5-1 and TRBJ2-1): KAGVTQTPRYLIKTRGQQVTLSCSPISGHRSVSWYQQTPGQGLQFLFEYFSETQRNKGNFPGRFSGRQFSNSRSEMNVSTLELGDSALYLCASSLSLGQGVDEQFFGPGTRLTVL.

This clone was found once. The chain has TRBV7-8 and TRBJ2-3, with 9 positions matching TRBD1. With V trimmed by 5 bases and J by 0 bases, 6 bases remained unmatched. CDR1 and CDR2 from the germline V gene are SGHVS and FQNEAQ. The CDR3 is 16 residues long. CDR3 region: CASSPQTGGSTDTQYF. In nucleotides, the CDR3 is TGTGCCAGCAGCCCCCAGACAGGGGGTAGCACAGATACGCAGTATTTT.

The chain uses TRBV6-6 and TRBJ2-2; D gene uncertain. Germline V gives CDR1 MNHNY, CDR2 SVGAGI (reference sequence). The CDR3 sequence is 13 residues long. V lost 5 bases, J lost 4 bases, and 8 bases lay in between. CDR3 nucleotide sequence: TGTGCCAGCAGTCGATCCGGCACCGGGGAGCTGTTTTTT. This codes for CASSRSGTGELFF.

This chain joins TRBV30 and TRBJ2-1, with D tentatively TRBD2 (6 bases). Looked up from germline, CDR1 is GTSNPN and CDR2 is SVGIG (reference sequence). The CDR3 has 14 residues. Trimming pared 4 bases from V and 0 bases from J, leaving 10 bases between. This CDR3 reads CAWNVGGSYNEQFF. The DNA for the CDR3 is TGTGCCTGGAATGTCGGGGGCTCCTACAATGAGCAGTTCTTC.

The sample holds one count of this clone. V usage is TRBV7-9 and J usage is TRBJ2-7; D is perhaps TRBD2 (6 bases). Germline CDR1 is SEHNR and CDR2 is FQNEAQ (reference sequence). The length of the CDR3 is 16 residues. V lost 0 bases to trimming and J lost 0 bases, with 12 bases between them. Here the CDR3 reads CASSLAGRGSSYEQYF. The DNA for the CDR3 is TGTGCCAGCAGCTTAGCGGGTCGGGGGAGCTCCTACGAGCAGTACTTC.

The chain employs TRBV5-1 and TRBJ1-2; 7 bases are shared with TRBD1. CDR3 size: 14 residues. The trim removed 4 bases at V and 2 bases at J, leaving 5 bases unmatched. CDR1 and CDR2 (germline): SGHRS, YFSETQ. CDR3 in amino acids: CASSSLQGNYGYTF. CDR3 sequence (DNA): TGCGCCAGCAGCAGCCTACAGGGGAACTATGGCTACACCTTC.

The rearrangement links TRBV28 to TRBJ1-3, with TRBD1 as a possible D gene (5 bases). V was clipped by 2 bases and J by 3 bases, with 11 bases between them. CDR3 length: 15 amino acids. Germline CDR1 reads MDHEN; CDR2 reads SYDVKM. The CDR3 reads CASSLEGVVGNTIYF. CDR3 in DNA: TGTGCCAGCAGTTTAGAAGGGGTTGTTGGAAACACCATATATTTT.

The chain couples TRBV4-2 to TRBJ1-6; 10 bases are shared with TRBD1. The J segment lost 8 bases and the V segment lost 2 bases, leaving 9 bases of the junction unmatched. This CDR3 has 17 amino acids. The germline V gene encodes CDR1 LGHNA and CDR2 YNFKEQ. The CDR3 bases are TGTGCCAGCAGCCAACCCCGACAGGGGGCGCGAGATTCACCCCTCCACTTT. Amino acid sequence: CASSQPRQGARDSPLHF.

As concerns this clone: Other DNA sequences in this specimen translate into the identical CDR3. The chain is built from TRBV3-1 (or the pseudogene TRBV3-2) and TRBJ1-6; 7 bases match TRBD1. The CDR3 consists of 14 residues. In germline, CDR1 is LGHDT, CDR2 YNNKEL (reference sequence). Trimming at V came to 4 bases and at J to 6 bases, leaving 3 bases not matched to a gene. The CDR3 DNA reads TGTGCCAGCAGCCCACGGGACAGTAATTCACCCCTCCACTTT. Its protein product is CASSPRDSNSPLHF.

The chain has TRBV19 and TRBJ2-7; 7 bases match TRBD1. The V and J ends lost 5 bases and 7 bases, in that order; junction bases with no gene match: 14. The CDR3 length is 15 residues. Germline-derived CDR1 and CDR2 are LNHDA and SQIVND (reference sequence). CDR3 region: CASSDRDSGLGEQYF. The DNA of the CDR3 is TGTGCCAGTAGTGACAGGGATTCTGGTCTGGGAGAGCAGTACTTC.